The rows below give T cell receptor beta chains drawn from one sample of a study of beta chain features in type 1 diabetes. Profiling relied on immunoSEQ multiplex PCR, and the TCRdb table lists in-frame clones only, not all of them. The sample consists of a few hundred thousand clones, around 16% of them appearing once. Sequenced: naive CD4+ T cells from blood. Receptor source: a man between 25 and 39 years old with type 1 diabetes. Both conserved end residues are part of each CDR3. The order of the fields is CDR3 protein, CDR3 DNA, clone size, J gene, V gene, D gene. A D gene is named only where the DNA matches it firmly. Only some rows state a clone size, as once, few, many or a class for expanded clones.

cdr3_aa: CASSQREGLAYYEQYF
cdr3_nt: TGTGCCAGCAGCCAGAGAGAAGGACTAGCGTACTACGAGCAGTACTTC
clone_size: few
j_call: TRBJ2-7
v_call: TRBV7-9
d_call: TRBD2

cdr3_aa: CASGRADYGYTF
cdr3_nt: TGTGCCAGCGGCAGGGCGGACTATGGCTACACCTTC
clone_size: few
j_call: TRBJ1-2
v_call: TRBV25-1
d_call: NA

cdr3_aa: CSVRGLNSYEQYF
cdr3_nt: TGCAGCGTTCGAGGGTTGAACTCCTACGAGCAGTACTTC
clone_size: NA
j_call: TRBJ2-7
v_call: TRBV29-1
d_call: NA

cdr3_aa: CSVVGTPGSYNEQFF
cdr3_nt: TGCAGCGTAGTCGGGACACCAGGCTCCTACAATGAGCAGTTCTTC
clone_size: NA
j_call: TRBJ2-1
v_call: TRBV29-1
d_call: NA

cdr3_aa: CASSSSFAGGPTDTQYF
cdr3_nt: TGTGCCAGCAGTTCCTCGTTCGCGGGAGGGCCGACAGATACGCAGTATTTT
clone_size: NA
j_call: TRBJ2-3
v_call: TRBV7-3
d_call: TRBD2

cdr3_aa: CASSPRTSGLETQYF
cdr3_nt: TGTGCCAGCAGCCCTCGGACTAGCGGGTTGGAGACCCAGTACTTC
clone_size: NA
j_call: TRBJ2-5
v_call: TRBV9
d_call: TRBD2

cdr3_aa: CASSSLAGVGNTQYF
cdr3_nt: TGTGCCAGCTCATCATTAGCGGGAGTAGGAAATACGCAGTATTTT
clone_size: few
j_call: TRBJ2-3
v_call: TRBV18
d_call: TRBD2

cdr3_aa: CAWSVQQRETQYF
cdr3_nt: TGTGCCTGGAGTGTACAACAGAGAGAGACCCAGTACTTC
clone_size: few
j_call: TRBJ2-5
v_call: TRBV30
d_call: NA

cdr3_aa: CASSRGGTDTQYF
cdr3_nt: TGCGCCAGCAGCCGCGGGGGCACAGATACGCAGTATTTT
clone_size: NA
j_call: TRBJ2-3
v_call: TRBV5-1
d_call: NA

cdr3_aa: CASSSTGGEQYF
cdr3_nt: TGTGCCAGCAGCTCTACAGGGGGCGAGCAGTACTTC
clone_size: NA
j_call: TRBJ2-7
v_call: TRBV9
d_call: TRBD1

cdr3_aa: CSAPRERGTEAFF
cdr3_nt: TGCAGCGCCCCAAGGGAGAGAGGAACTGAAGCTTTCTTT
clone_size: few
j_call: TRBJ1-1
v_call: TRBV29-1
d_call: NA

cdr3_aa: CASIGNEQFF
cdr3_nt: TGTGCCAGCATAGGTAATGAGCAGTTCTTC
clone_size: NA
j_call: TRBJ2-1
v_call: TRBV28
d_call: NA

cdr3_aa: CASSVAGGGNYNEQFF
cdr3_nt: TGTGCCAGCAGCGTAGCAGGTGGCGGAAACTACAATGAGCAGTTCTTC
clone_size: few
j_call: TRBJ2-1
v_call: TRBV9
d_call: NA

cdr3_aa: CSVGTGQNPFYGYTF
cdr3_nt: TGCAGCGTCGGGACAGGGCAAAACCCATTCTATGGCTACACCTTC
clone_size: NA
j_call: TRBJ1-2
v_call: TRBV29-1
d_call: TRBD1

cdr3_aa: CSVEGGRDGETQYF
cdr3_nt: TGCAGCGTTGAAGGCGGAAGGGACGGAGAGACCCAGTACTTC
clone_size: NA
j_call: TRBJ2-5
v_call: TRBV29-1
d_call: NA

cdr3_aa: CASSSTGTPTETQYF
cdr3_nt: TGTGCCAGCAGCTCAACCGGGACTCCCACAGAGACCCAGTACTTC
clone_size: NA
j_call: TRBJ2-5
v_call: TRBV7-6
d_call: NA

cdr3_aa: CSVQGLAGDNEQFF
cdr3_nt: TGCAGCGTTCAAGGACTAGCGGGGGACAATGAGCAGTTCTTC
clone_size: NA
j_call: TRBJ2-1
v_call: TRBV29-1
d_call: TRBD2